These 27 T cell receptor beta chains came from one sample sequenced in a study of identical twins' blood T cells. TCRdb reanalysed the 5' RACE reads using MiXCR and keeps one entry per CDR3 protein. Found here are 400,000 or so distinct CDR3 sequences, roughly 28% of them singletons; the top ten hold more than 5.5%. Sequencing input: PBMCs. These receptors came from a woman aged 18-50 years in good health.

At least ten counts were recorded for this clonotype. The rearrangement links TRBV3-1 to TRBJ1-1; a possible D gene is TRBD1 (5 bases). The germline V gene encodes CDR1 LGHDT and CDR2 YNNKEL (reference sequence). The CDR3 runs 15 residues. Trimming cost V 4 bases and J 4 bases, with 16 bases left between them. The chain's CDR3 is CASSPPPLGTTEAFF. In DNA, the CDR3 is TGTGCCAGCAGCCCGCCCCCGTTAGGGACCACTGAAGCTTTCTTT. Full variable domain (remainder filled in from reference TRBV3-1 and TRBJ1-1): DTAVSQTPKYLVTQMGNDKSIKCEQNLGHDTMYWYKQDSKKFLKIMFSYNNKELIINETVPNRFSPKSPDKAHLNLHINSLELGDSAVYFCASSPPPLGTTEAFFGQGTRLTVV.

Worth noting for this clonotype: This may come from a read error, since a much larger clone is one base off. The chain has TRBV5-1 and TRBJ2-4, with D possibly being TRBD2 (6 bases). The CDR3 spans 12 residues. The germline gives CDR1 SGHRS, CDR2 YFSETQ. With 0 bases removed from V and 9 bases from J, the gap between germline ends came to 7 bases. The CDR3 DNA is TGCGCCAGCAGCTTGGGACTAGGCATTCAGTACTTC. Amino acids: CASSLGLGIQYF.

This clonotype was detected ten times or more. This rearrangement joins TRBV4-3 to TRBJ2-6; a possible D gene is TRBD2 (6 bases). The CDR3 totals 16 residues. Trimming shortened V by 0 bases and J by 0 bases, and 6 bases separated the two germline ends. Germline V lookup: CDR1 LGHNA, CDR2 YSLEER. The CDR3 sequence is CASSQEGGSGANVLTF. The CDR3 DNA reads TGCGCCAGCAGCCAAGAGGGGGGCTCTGGGGCCAACGTCCTGACTTTC.

This clonotype was counted only a few times. V is TRBV6-2 or TRBV6-3 and J is TRBJ1-2, with unresolved D. Trimming pared 6 bases from V and 4 bases from J, leaving 15 bases between. The germline CDR1 and CDR2 sequences are MNHEY and SVGEGT. The CDR3 totals 14 residues. CDR3 coding DNA: TGTGCCAGCAGCAGACCACAAAGCCGCTATGGCTACACCTTC. It encodes CASSRPQSRYGYTF.

This clonotype occurred a few times. The CDR3 DNA is TGTGCCATCAGTGAGAATGGCGAGACCCAGTACTTC. Translated: CAISENGETQYF. J is TRBJ2-5 and V is TRBV10-3; D not certain. This CDR3 is 12 amino acids long. The ends were cut back, 2 bases at V and 5 bases at J, with 6 bases in the middle. Germline CDR1 ENHRY, CDR2 SYGVKD.

The V and J genes are TRBV20-1 and TRBJ2-1; D is undetermined. The germline gives CDR1 DFQATT, CDR2 SNEGSKA (reference sequence). This CDR3 contains 13 residues. V lost 6 bases and J lost 4, with 13 bases in between. CDR3 loop: CSAPCPPYNEQFF. As DNA, the CDR3 is TGCAGTGCGCCTTGTCCACCTTACAATGAGCAGTTCTTC.

In its sample, this clonotype was seen many times. This chain joins TRBV6-6 and TRBJ2-4; no reliable D call. V was shortened by 6 bases and J by 8 bases, with 8 bases between the two germline ends. Germline assignment: CDR1 MNHNY and CDR2 SVGAGI (reference sequence). This CDR3 spans 11 amino acids. The CDR3 is CASSPADIQYF. As DNA, the CDR3 is TGTGCCAGCAGCCCCGCAGACATTCAGTACTTC.

The J gene is TRBJ2-7, the V gene TRBV10-3, with a weak D call TRBD1 (6 bases). The V end was cut by 10 bases, the J end by 3 bases, with 16 bases between. Germline CDR1 ENHRY, CDR2 SYGVKD. The length of the CDR3 is 13 residues. DNA for the CDR3: TGTGCCAACGCTCAGGGGATGGACTACGAGCAGTACTTC. Protein: CANAQGMDYEQYF.

This clonotype has a handful of counts. The V gene is TRBV7-8, the J gene TRBJ1-4; D gene uncertain. The CDR3 is made up of 14 amino acids. V gave up 2 bases and J gave up 2 bases, with 6 bases separating them. Germline CDR1 and CDR2: SGHVS and FQNEAQ. The CDR3 loop is CASSLLGTNEKLFF. CDR3 sequence (DNA): TGTGCCAGCAGCTTACTGGGGACTAATGAAAAACTGTTTTTT. Full variable domain (rest looked up from reference TRBV7-8 and TRBJ1-4): GAGVSQSPRYKVAKRGQDVALRCDPISGHVSLFWYQQALGQGPEFLTYFQNEAQLDKSGLPSDRFFAERPEGSVSTLKIQRTQQEDSAVYLCASSLLGTNEKLFFGSGTQLSVL.

The chain uses TRBV27 and TRBJ1-1; 9 nucleotides agree with TRBD1. The V and J ends lost 6 bases and 4 bases, in that order; junction bases with no gene match: 3. Germline assignment: CDR1 MNHEY and CDR2 SMNVEV (reference sequence). There are 13 residues in the CDR3. The CDR3 loop is CASRGTGRTEAFF. CDR3 DNA: TGTGCCAGCAGGGGGACAGGGCGCACTGAAGCTTTCTTT.

This clonotype was picked up a small number of times. Its ends do not fully match the called genes, so a read error is possible. The chain recombines TRBV20-1 with TRBJ2-7; D is ambiguous. CDR3 length equals 12 residues. Germline lookup yields CDR1 DFQATT and CDR2 SNEGSKA (reference sequence). CDR3 amino acids: CSARSTRYDQYF. The DNA of the CDR3 is TGCAGTGCTAGAAGCACCCGCTACGATCAGTACTTC.

This clonotype has only a few counts. The chain joins TRBV29-1 to TRBJ2-5, with 10 bases fitting TRBD2. Looked up from germline, CDR1 is SQVTM and CDR2 is ANQGSEA. The CDR3 length is 17 residues. Trimming took 1 base from V and 0 from J; bases not matched to a gene: 8. CDR3 sequence reads: CSVEGGTGLADQETQYF. The CDR3 DNA is TGCAGCGTTGAAGGAGGTACTGGACTAGCGGACCAAGAGACCCAGTACTTC.

In its sample, this clonotype was seen a few times. The CDR3 nucleotides are TGCAGTGCCGTTACCCCAGGGACAAGAAGCTATGGCTACACCTTC. Its translation is CSAVTPGTRSYGYTF. The chain couples TRBV20-1 to TRBJ1-2; tentative D call: TRBD1 (6 bases). The CDR3 has 15 residues. CDR1 and CDR2 from the germline V gene are DFQATT and SNEGSKA (reference sequence). Trimming took off 6 bases at V and 4 bases at J, with 21 bases between the two ends.

This clonotype appeared many times. The chain combines TRBV29-1 with TRBJ2-3; 10 bases align to TRBD2. This CDR3 is built from 17 residues. With V trimmed by 5 bases and J by 2 bases, 13 bases remained unmatched. Per the germline V gene, CDR1 is SQVTM and CDR2 is ANQGSEA. The CDR3 is CSVLKREGPLVTDTQYF. The DNA for the CDR3 is TGCAGCGTTCTAAAGCGGGAGGGCCCGTTGGTCACAGATACGCAGTATTTT.

Only a few counts were recorded for this clonotype. The chain uses TRBV29-1 and TRBJ2-5; D gene ambiguous. The CDR3 runs to 11 residues. Deletions cut 8 bases from V and 5 bases from J, with 12 bases between. Germline CDR1 is SQVTM and CDR2 is ANQGSEA. In DNA form, the CDR3 reads TGCAGCACTGAGGTTACTGAGACCCAGTACTTC. Encoded protein: CSTEVTETQYF.

This clonotype was seen a handful of times. V is TRBV10-3 and J is TRBJ1-2; TRBD1 matches at 10 bases. V shed 0 bases and J 7 bases; nucleotides not matched to a gene: 11. Per the germline V gene, CDR1 is ENHRY and CDR2 is SYGVKD. There are 17 residues in the CDR3. CDR3 sequence reads: CAISESKGQGWPGGYTF. CDR3 coding DNA: TGTGCCATCAGTGAGTCGAAGGGACAGGGGTGGCCAGGTGGCTACACCTTC.

The chain uses TRBV27 and TRBJ1-2; the D gene is possibly TRBD1 (6 bases). The CDR3 extends over 15 amino acids. Germline lookup yields CDR1 MNHEY and CDR2 SMNVEV (reference sequence). Trimming removed 4 bases at V and 4 bases at J, with 16 bases between. This CDR3 reads CASSSQGRTLYGYTF. CDR3 nucleotides: TGTGCCAGCAGTTCCCAGGGGAGAACCCTCTATGGCTACACCTTC.

This clonotype appeared a single time. At one boundary the junction diverges from the germline segment, which might be a read error. The V call is TRBV11-2, the J call TRBJ2-3; D gene unclear. Germline lookup yields CDR1 SGHAT and CDR2 FQNNGV. The CDR3 sequence is 15 residues long. In nucleotides, the CDR3 is TGTGCCATCAGCTTAGATCTGAGTCCTGGAGATACGCAGTATTTT. Translation gives CAISLDLSPGDTQYF.

A remark on this clonotype: A read error is possible here, since a much larger clone lies one base away. The chain joins TRBV6-5 to TRBJ2-2; D not resolved. V lost 7 bases and J lost 4, with 7 bases in between. Germline assignment: CDR1 MNHEY and CDR2 SVGAGI. This CDR3 contains 12 residues. In DNA, the CDR3 is TGTGCCAGCACTCGCAGCACCGGGGAGCTGTTTTTT. Translating it yields CASTRSTGELFF.

This clonotype was seen only a few times. V and J are TRBV20-1 and TRBJ2-5; possible D gene TRBD2, 5 bases. CDR1 is DFQATT and CDR2 is SNEGSKA in the germline V gene (reference sequence). V was clipped by 5 bases and J by 4 bases, with 14 bases between them. There are 13 residues in the CDR3. The CDR3 DNA sequence: TGCAGTGCTTTCCTCAGCGGATCAGAGACCCAGTACTTC. Translation gives CSAFLSGSETQYF.

Notes on this clonotype: The junction does not match germline at one end; this may be a read error. The rearrangement uses TRBV20-1 and TRBJ2-2; 7 nucleotides line up with TRBD1. The CDR3 runs to 14 residues. The germline V gene encodes CDR1 DFQATT and CDR2 SNEGSKA (reference sequence). Here the CDR3 DNA reads TGCGGTGCTAGAGACGCAGGGGGAACCGGGGAGCTGTTTTTT. Translation: CGARDAGGTGELFF.

J is TRBJ1-1 and V is TRBV13; no reliable D call. V was shortened by 3 bases and J by 5 bases, with 7 bases between the two germline ends. The V gene's germline CDR1 is PRHDT and CDR2 FYEKMQ (reference sequence). This CDR3 region has 12 residues. This CDR3 is CASSLRKTEAFF. The CDR3 region has the DNA TGTGCCAGCAGCTTGAGGAAAACTGAAGCTTTCTTT.

V and J are TRBV18 and TRBJ2-5; 8 nucleotides line up with TRBD1. The length of the CDR3 is 15 residues. With V trimmed by 3 bases and J by 2 bases, 5 bases remained unmatched. Germline CDR1 reads KGHSH; CDR2 reads LQKENI. The CDR3 sequence is CASSPQTGVQETQYF. CDR3 DNA: TGTGCCAGCTCACCTCAGACAGGGGTGCAAGAGACCCAGTACTTC.

This chain joins TRBV20-1 and TRBJ1-2, with D perhaps matching TRBD1 (6 bases). Germline V gives CDR1 DFQATT, CDR2 SNEGSKA (reference sequence). Trimming left V 1 base short and J 4 bases short, with 10 bases between. The CDR3 consists of 13 residues. This CDR3 reads CSARGTEAYGYTF. The CDR3 coding sequence is TGCAGTGCTAGAGGGACAGAAGCCTATGGCTACACCTTC.

To note about this clonotype: The junction shows a germline mismatch at one end, possibly a read error. The chain links TRBV9 to TRBJ1-5, with D unresolved. There are 13 residues in the CDR3. Germline V gene lookup returns CDR1 SGDLS and CDR2 YYNGEE. As DNA, the CDR3 is TGTGCCAGCAGCGTAGATGTCAATCGGCCCCAGCATTTT. Encoded protein: CASSVDVNRPQHF.

About this clonotype itself: A much larger clone sits a single nucleotide away, making a read error possible. The chain uses TRBV29-1 and TRBJ2-1; no definite D call. This CDR3 comprises 13 residues. Germline lookup yields CDR1 SQVTM and CDR2 ANQGSEA. Here the CDR3 DNA reads TGCAGCGTTGACGGTCTCGGCTACAATGAGCAGTTATTC. Translation gives CSVDGLGYNEQLF.

Turning to this clonotype: The junction shows a germline mismatch at one end, possibly a read error. The V call is TRBV9, the J call TRBJ1-1; D might be TRBD1 (6 bases). Germline V gives CDR1 SGDLS, CDR2 YYNGEE. The CDR3 extends over 14 amino acids. CDR3 DNA: TGTACCAGCAGCGTAGGGGGGGGGAACACTGAAGCTTTCTTT. Protein product: CTSSVGGGNTEAFF.